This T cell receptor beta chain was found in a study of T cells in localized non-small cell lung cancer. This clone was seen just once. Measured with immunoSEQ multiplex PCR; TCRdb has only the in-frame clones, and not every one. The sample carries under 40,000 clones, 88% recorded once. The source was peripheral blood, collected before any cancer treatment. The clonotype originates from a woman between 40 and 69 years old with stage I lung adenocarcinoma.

CDR3 nucleotide sequence: TGTGCCAGCAGTGTGGGATTGTCCTACGAGCAGTACTTC. It codes for CASSVGLSYEQYF. V usage is TRBV28 and J usage is TRBJ2-7; D is uncertain. CDR3 length equals 13 residues. With 5 bases removed from V and 1 base from J, the gap between germline ends came to 9 bases. Per the germline V gene, CDR1 is MDHEN and CDR2 is SYDVKM.